What follows describes a single T cell receptor beta chain. Its specificity is unknown. This sample was included in a study of Ad26.COV2.S vaccination and SARS-CoV-2 variants. Overall study results and limits: People who got the vaccine or the placebo had similar non-spike TCR breadth.

As to treatment: some 20 received Ad26.COV2.S at low or high dose, single or two shots; about five received placebo; per-sample allocation not given. Specimen acquisition occurred on day 63 following the initial vaccine or placebo injection. Only in-frame clones appear in the TCRdb table, and some are missing; sequencing was by immunoSEQ multiplex PCR. Of 240,000 or so clones in the sample, 70% to 90% were seen once. The CDR3 totals 12 residues. V was pared by 7 bases and J by 8 bases, with 14 bases between. In germline, CDR1 is MDHEN, CDR2 SYDVKM. The sequencing used peripheral blood, collected in a trial of Ad26.COV2.S vaccine versus placebo. This TCR was sampled from a person between 18 and 65 years old who received the Ad26.COV2.S COVID-19 vaccine or a placebo. The rearrangement links TRBV28 to TRBJ1-2; D is perhaps TRBD1 (6 bases). The CDR3, as DNA: TGTGCCAGCACCACCGACAGGATGGGCTACACCTTC. Translation gives CASTTDRMGYTF.